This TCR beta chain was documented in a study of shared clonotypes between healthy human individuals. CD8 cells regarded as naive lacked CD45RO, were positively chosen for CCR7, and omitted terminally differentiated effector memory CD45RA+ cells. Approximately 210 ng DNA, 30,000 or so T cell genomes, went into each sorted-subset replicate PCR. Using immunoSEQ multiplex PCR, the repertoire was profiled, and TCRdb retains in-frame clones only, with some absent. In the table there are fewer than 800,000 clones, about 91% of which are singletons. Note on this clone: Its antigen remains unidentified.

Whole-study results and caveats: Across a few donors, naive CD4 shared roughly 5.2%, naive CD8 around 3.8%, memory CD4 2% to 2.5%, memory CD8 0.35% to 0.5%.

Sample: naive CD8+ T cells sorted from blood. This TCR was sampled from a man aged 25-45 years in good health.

The DNA of the CDR3 is TGTGCCAGCAGCTTAGACAGTTTGCCCGGGGAGCTGTTTTTT. Protein product: CASSLDSLPGELFF. This rearrangement joins TRBV7-6 to TRBJ2-2; D ambiguous. The germline CDR1 and CDR2 sequences are SGHVS and FNYEAQ. V gave up 1 base and J gave up 6 bases, with 9 bases separating them. This CDR3 region has 14 residues. The variable domain in full, completed from reference TRBV7-6 and TRBJ2-2, reads GAGVSQSPRYKVTKRGQDVALRCDPISGHVSLYWYRQALGQGPEFLTYFNYEAQQDKSGLPNDRFSAERPEGSISTLTIQRTEQRDSAMYRCASSLDSLPGELFFGEGSRLTVL.